This entry is about one T cell receptor (beta chain). Its target is not known. Unexposed donor CD4+ T cells date from about 2011-2018, before the COVID-19 pandemic. The ends were cut back, 0 bases at V and 7 bases at J, with 16 bases in the middle. The CDR3 loop spans 16 amino acids. In germline, CDR1 is SGHRS, CDR2 YFSETQ. The data stem from a study of CD4 T cells in relation to SARS-CoV-2 and coronaviruses. Study-level points and caveats: The cross-reactivity analysis covered only spike protein, not other viral proteins.

Method: immunoSEQ multiplex PCR; TCRdb's copy keeps in-frame clones and lacks some. The sample lists 60,000 to 75,000 clones, 85% to 95% seen once, with under 0.3% in the top ten. Input material: naive CD4+ T cells from PBMCs. Specified subset: naive CD4+ T cells isolated by negative enrichment. The receptor comes from a human donor in good health. J is TRBJ1-4 and V is TRBV5-1; D gene ambiguous. The chain's CDR3 is CASSLGLRAMGEKLFF. The CDR3 nucleotides are TGCGCCAGCAGCTTGGGATTACGGGCCATGGGTGAAAAACTGTTTTTT.